This entry concerns a single T cell receptor beta chain. This record belongs to a study of T cell responses to AZD1222 COVID-19 vaccine. Trimming pared 5 bases from V and 3 bases from J, leaving 7 bases between. Germline V gene lookup returns CDR1 LGHDT and CDR2 YNNKEL (reference sequence). The CDR3 length is 12 residues. The data were produced by immunoSEQ multiplex PCR, yet TCRdb's version contains in-frame clones alone and is incomplete. The sample contains some 71,000 clones, around 89% of which appear only once. This chain connects TRBV3-1 (or the pseudogene TRBV3-2) to TRBJ2-5; D is possibly TRBD1 (6 bases). This sequence was found in an adult who received the AZD1222 COVID-19 vaccine. The sample was peripheral blood, taken 28 days after the second AZD1222 dose. The CDR3 DNA sequence: TGTGCCAGCAGCACAGGGAAAGAGACCCAGTACTTC. This encodes CASSTGKETQYF.